A selection of T cell receptor beta chains follows, all from one sample in a study of identical twins. TCRdb re-derived calls from the 5' RACE reads in MiXCR, one entry per CDR3 protein. Of just under 650,000 distinct CDR3 sequences in the sample, under 8.5% were seen once. The data were also submitted as part of a second study, on yellow fever vaccine responses in identical twins.

Sequencing was performed on PBMCs. These TCRs come from a woman aged 18-29 years in good health. Both conserved end residues are part of each CDR3. D genes are given only for firm matches. Only part of the rows carry a size: once, few, many, or a class if the clone is expanded.

d_gene | j_gene | abundance | v_gene | CDR3aa | CDR3nt
. | TRBJ2-3 | few | TRBV12-5 | CASGLVLGGSADTQYF | TGTGCTAGTGGTTTGGTACTCGGCGGTTCCGCAGATACGCAGTATTTT
. | TRBJ2-5 | once | TRBV5-1 | CASSRGLGGGETQYF | TGCGCCAGCAGCCGCGGACTGGGAGGCGGTGAGACCCAGTACTTC
. | TRBJ2-7 | few | TRBV25-1 | CASSEFGRTSEKQYF | TGTGCCAGCAGTGAATTCGGCCGGACGTCTGAGAAGCAGTACTTC
. | TRBJ1-3 | . | TRBV15 | CATSRDQYRNTIYF | TGTGCCACCAGCAGAGATCAGTACCGAAACACCATATATTTT
. | TRBJ2-1 | . | TRBV4-2 | CASSQDQGFPQFF | TGTGCCAGCAGCCAAGATCAGGGTTTTCCGCAGTTCTTC
TRBD2 | TRBJ2-5 | . | TRBV5-1 | CASSGLVQETQYF | TGCGCCAGCAGCGGACTAGTCCAAGAGACCCAGTACTTC
TRBD1 | TRBJ2-3 | many | TRBV5-1 | CASSGEGTGRDTQYF | TGCGCCAGCAGCGGCGAGGGGACAGGTCGAGATACGCAGTATTTT
TRBD2 | TRBJ2-4 | few | TRBV11-2 | CASSPWLGGLKDKNIQYF | TGTGCCAGCAGCCCATGGCTGGGGGGGTTGAAGGACAAAAACATTCAGTACTTC
TRBD1 | TRBJ2-2 | . | TRBV19 | CASSRTGLNTGELFF | TGTGCCAGTAGTCGGACAGGGCTAAACACCGGGGAGCTGTTTTTT
. | TRBJ2-3 | . | TRBV11-2 | CASSLELALGTDTQYF | TGTGCCAGCAGCTTAGAGTTGGCCCTAGGCACAGATACGCAGTATTTT
. | TRBJ2-5 | few | TRBV20-1 | CSARANWGTQYF | TGCAGTGCTAGAGCGAATTGGGGGACCCAGTACTTC
. | TRBJ2-3 | few | TRBV12-3/TRBV12-4 | CASSYGRQTTDTQYF | TGTGCCAGCAGTTATGGCCGGCAGACCACAGATACGCAGTATTTT
. | TRBJ2-1 | . | TRBV20-1 | CSAITGYSFREQFF | TGCAGTGCTATCACAGGGTATTCTTTTCGTGAGCAGTTCTTC
TRBD1 | TRBJ1-4 | many | TRBV7-6 | CASSLWRRGREEKLFF | TGTGCCAGCAGCTTATGGAGAAGGGGGCGCGAAGAAAAACTGTTTTTT
. | TRBJ2-2 | . | TRBV5-1 | CASSPGTHNTGELFF | TGCGCCAGCAGCCCCGGGACACATAACACCGGGGAGCTGTTTTTT
. | TRBJ1-1 | few | TRBV6-5 | CASSSTDRNTEAFF | TGTGCCAGCAGTTCGACCGACAGGAACACTGAAGCTTTCTTT
TRBD1 | TRBJ2-3 | few | TRBV7-9 | CASSFFWATGVTDTQYF | TGTGCCAGCAGCTTTTTCTGGGCGACAGGGGTCACGGATACGCAGTATTTT
. | TRBJ2-1 | . | TRBV11-2 | CASSLDKGGWTRLNNEQFF | TGTGCCAGCAGCTTAGATAAAGGGGGTTGGACTAGGCTAAACAATGAGCAGTTCTTC
. | TRBJ2-6 | few | TRBV7-6 | CASSAASGERTSGANVLTF | TGTGCCAGCAGCGCAGCCTCAGGGGAGAGGACTTCTGGGGCCAACGTCCTGACTTTC
TRBD1 | TRBJ1-1 | . | TRBV7-2 | CASSLATDREAFF | TGTGCCAGCAGCTTAGCGACGGACAGGGAAGCTTTCTTT
. | TRBJ2-5 | . | TRBV5-5 | CASSLARPETQYF | TGTGCCAGCAGCTTGGCCAGGCCGGAGACCCAGTACTTC
. | TRBJ2-1 | few | TRBV20-1 | CSARGMSGEAQFF | TGCAGTGCTAGAGGGATGAGCGGAGAAGCGCAGTTCTTC
. | TRBJ1-5 | few | TRBV20-1 | CSAHLLTGNQPQHF | TGCAGTGCCCATCTATTGACAGGCAATCAGCCCCAGCATTTT
TRBD1 | TRBJ2-2 | few | TRBV5-5 | CASSLRYPTGQNTGELFF | TGTGCCAGCAGCTTAAGATACCCGACAGGGCAAAACACCGGGGAGCTGTTTTTT
. | TRBJ2-2 | . | TRBV27 | CASSRVSGTGELFF | TGTGCCAGCAGTCGGGTGTCGGGCACCGGGGAGCTGTTTTTT
. | TRBJ2-7 | many | TRBV12-3/TRBV12-4 | CASSLGPQKWYEQYF | TGTGCCAGCAGTTTAGGTCCGCAGAAGTGGTACGAGCAGTACTTC
TRBD2 | TRBJ2-5 | many | TRBV29-1 | CSVGTSGSSETQYF | TGCAGCGTTGGGACTAGCGGGAGTTCAGAGACCCAGTACTTC
. | TRBJ2-2 | . | TRBV11-3 | CASSLVGGNGELFF | TGTGCCAGCAGCTTAGTTGGAGGGAACGGGGAGCTGTTTTTT
. | TRBJ1-1 | few | TRBV11-1 | CASSSNRAFPGQNTEAFF | TGTGCCAGCAGCTCGAACCGGGCCTTTCCGGGTCAGAACACTGAAGCTTTCTTT
TRBD2 | TRBJ2-2 | . | TRBV5-1 | CASSPLLAGDSNTGELFF | TGCGCCAGCAGCCCCCTCCTAGCGGGGGACTCGAACACCGGGGAGCTGTTTTTT
TRBD2 | TRBJ2-1 | few | TRBV20-1 | CSARTKYWTSGLNEQFF | TGCAGTGCTAGAACCAAGTACTGGACTAGCGGCCTCAATGAGCAGTTCTTC
TRBD1 | TRBJ1-2 | . | TRBV6-5 | CASSHPGTGGVMSYGYTF | TGTGCCAGCAGTCACCCCGGGACAGGGGGCGTTATGAGCTATGGCTACACCTTC
. | TRBJ2-5 | few | TRBV11-2 | CASSLWGSALYQETQYF | TGTGCCAGCAGCTTATGGGGGTCGGCCCTTTACCAAGAGACCCAGTACTTC
. | TRBJ2-2 | . | TRBV2 | CASSEAGAGELFF | TGTGCCAGCAGTGAAGCGGGAGCCGGGGAGCTGTTTTTT
TRBD2 | TRBJ2-7 | . | TRBV4-1 | CASSQDLLAGGTREQYF | TGCGCCAGCAGCCAAGATCTTCTAGCGGGAGGGACGAGGGAGCAGTACTTC
TRBD2 | TRBJ2-7 | . | TRBV11-1 | CASTTSTGRERGGSYEQYF | TGTGCCAGCACCACCTCCACCGGGCGGGAGCGGGGAGGCTCCTACGAGCAGTACTTC
. | TRBJ2-6 | few | TRBV10-3 | CAITPTSTGISGANVLTF | TGTGCCATCACCCCCACTTCGACAGGCATATCTGGGGCCAACGTCCTGACTTTC
. | TRBJ1-6 | . | TRBV5-1 | CASSPGGVDSPLHF | TGCGCCAGCAGCCCCGGAGGGGTGGATTCACCCCTCCACTTT
. | TRBJ1-4 | few | TRBV20-1 | CSASAYTNEKLFF | TGCAGTGCTTCGGCGTACACTAATGAAAAACTGTTTTTT
TRBD1 | TRBJ1-2 | . | TRBV7-9 | CASSVPDRGYGYTF | TGTGCCAGCAGCGTTCCGGACAGGGGTTATGGCTACACCTTC
TRBD1 | TRBJ1-3 | few | TRBV29-1 | CSVEDRGDSGNTIYF | TGCAGCGTTGAGGACAGGGGGGACTCTGGAAACACCATATATTTT
. | TRBJ2-7 | few | TRBV4-2 | CASSQDLHEQYF | TGTGCCAGCAGCCAAGATCTCCACGAGCAGTACTTC
. | TRBJ1-2 | few | TRBV5-4 | CASSLSEGPYGYTF | TGTGCCAGCAGCTTGTCTGAGGGACCCTATGGCTACACCTTC
. | TRBJ2-3 | few | TRBV15 | CATSRDRLVLGYGADTQYF | TGTGCCACCAGCAGAGATCGCCTAGTTCTAGGTTATGGAGCAGATACGCAGTATTTT
. | TRBJ2-7 | many | TRBV5-1 | CASASGAGRTYEQYF | TGCGCCAGCGCCTCCGGAGCGGGCAGAACCTACGAGCAGTACTTC
. | TRBJ2-3 | once | TRBV6-1 | CASSEVAVDTQYF | TGTGCCAGCAGTGAAGTGGCAGTGGATACGCAGTATTTT
TRBD1 | TRBJ2-3 | many | TRBV27 | CASRKDRAGTDTQYF | TGTGCCAGCAGAAAAGACAGGGCAGGTACAGATACGCAGTATTTT
TRBD2 | TRBJ2-7 | many | TRBV14 | CASSHRAGGPWGLSYEQYF | TGTGCCAGCAGCCATCGGGCGGGAGGGCCTTGGGGCCTCTCCTACGAGCAGTACTTC
TRBD2 | TRBJ2-2 | many | TRBV29-1 | CSVPSGTGTGELFF | TGCAGCGTTCCTAGCGGAACGGGCACCGGGGAGCTGTTTTTT
. | TRBJ2-2 | few | TRBV4-1 | CASSPHTRLEELFF | TGCGCCAGCAGCCCGCATACTCGGCTTGAGGAGCTGTTTTTT
TRBD1 | TRBJ2-3 | many | TRBV5-5 | CASQGGWGTDTQYF | TGTGCCAGCCAAGGGGGCTGGGGCACAGATACGCAGTATTTT